A selection of T cell receptor beta chains follows, all from one sample in a study of CD8 T cells in ankylosing spondylitis. Using its own MiXCR run on the 5' RACE reads, TCRdb lists one record per CDR3 protein. There are approximately 200,000 distinct CDR3 sequences in the sample; roughly 13% occur only once, and 15% to 20% lies in the top ten. The sequencing sample was made of blood, either unsorted or a sorted T cell fraction (not recorded which). These receptors all come from a male donor with ankylosing spondylitis or in good health (not recorded which). Each CDR3 is given with its conserved first and last residue. Each record gives: V gene, CDR3 length, D gene, CDR3 protein. D genes are given only for firm matches.

V gene: TRBV7-2
CDR3 length: 15
D gene: -
CDR3 protein: CASSVARVLGSEAFF

V gene: TRBV2
CDR3 length: 14
D gene: -
CDR3 protein: CASMGLAYEDTQYF

V gene: TRBV20-1
CDR3 length: 13
D gene: -
CDR3 protein: CSARDTQVHGYTF

V gene: TRBV5-6
CDR3 length: 13
D gene: -
CDR3 protein: CASSLDDSYEQYF

V gene: TRBV5-1
CDR3 length: 15
D gene: -
CDR3 protein: CASSLGGTGPDEQFF

V gene: TRBV7-8
CDR3 length: 16
D gene: -
CDR3 protein: CASSSEIGRLRTEAFF

V gene: TRBV4-2
CDR3 length: 20
D gene: TRBD2
CDR3 protein: CASSQELVAGGPRNTGELFF

V gene: TRBV27
CDR3 length: 15
D gene: TRBD1
CDR3 protein: CASSLSGTGYEKLFF

V gene: TRBV27
CDR3 length: 14
D gene: TRBD2
CDR3 protein: CASSHSGGDNEQFF

V gene: TRBV4-1
CDR3 length: 15
D gene: -
CDR3 protein: CASSQDLGFNQPQHF

V gene: TRBV30
CDR3 length: 15
D gene: TRBD1
CDR3 protein: CAWSVWTGWTGELFF

V gene: TRBV3-1
CDR3 length: 19
D gene: TRBD2
CDR3 protein: CASSQETSGSYVSYNEQFF

V gene: TRBV20-1
CDR3 length: 15
D gene: -
CDR3 protein: CSATIGLSLQETQYF

V gene: TRBV2
CDR3 length: 16
D gene: TRBD1
CDR3 protein: CASQPKPGQVSYEQYF

V gene: TRBV27
CDR3 length: 14
D gene: TRBD1
CDR3 protein: CASTPGTGGHEQYF

V gene: TRBV14
CDR3 length: 13
D gene: -
CDR3 protein: CASRDSMNTEAFF

V gene: TRBV7-9
CDR3 length: 14
D gene: -
CDR3 protein: CASSLAAGYTEAFF

V gene: TRBV27
CDR3 length: 13
D gene: -
CDR3 protein: CASSRGPFYEQYF

V gene: TRBV2
CDR3 length: 13
D gene: -
CDR3 protein: CASGGGASNEQYF

V gene: TRBV2
CDR3 length: 12
D gene: -
CDR3 protein: CASIGQLYEQYF

V gene: TRBV7-9
CDR3 length: 14
D gene: TRBD1
CDR3 protein: CASSLDPGGNEQFF

V gene: TRBV3-1
CDR3 length: 17
D gene: -
CDR3 protein: CASSRVTGTEGTDTQYF

V gene: TRBV12-3/TRBV12-4
CDR3 length: 17
D gene: -
CDR3 protein: CASSLVVRGPVGYGYTF

V gene: TRBV19
CDR3 length: 15
D gene: -
CDR3 protein: CASSTGGGSYNEQFF

V gene: TRBV4-1
CDR3 length: 16
D gene: -
CDR3 protein: CASSQIPSRGGAEQFF

V gene: TRBV12-3/TRBV12-4
CDR3 length: 14
D gene: -
CDR3 protein: CASSHRVDMNEQFF

V gene: TRBV19
CDR3 length: 17
D gene: TRBD2
CDR3 protein: CASRGTSGLSSYNEQFF